A single sample gave rise to the 20 T cell receptor beta chains below, sequenced in a study of blood T cell repertoires in COVID-19. Profiling relied on immunoSEQ multiplex PCR, and the TCRdb table lists in-frame clones only, not all of them. The repertoire has 150,000 to 200,000 clones, 82% of them found once; the top ten carry 6.9%. The sequenced material came from peripheral blood. The receptors were sampled from a human donor with acute or convalescent COVID-19. The donor label of this sample is uncertain.

This clone was seen a few times. The J gene is TRBJ1-1, the V gene TRBV29-1, with 12 bases fitting TRBD1. The germline V gene encodes CDR1 SQVTM and CDR2 ANQGSEA. This CDR3 has 14 residues. J was trimmed by 6 bases and V by 6 bases; bases with no gene match: 8. The CDR3 DNA follows: TGCAGCGTCGTGCCGGGACAGGGGGCTGCTGAAGCTTTCTTT. This gives the protein CSVVPGQGAAEAFF.

This sequence joins TRBV5-1 and TRBJ2-3; no firm D call. V dropped 2 bases and J dropped 0 bases, with 7 bases sitting between them. In germline, CDR1 is SGHRS, CDR2 YFSETQ. This CDR3 is built from 14 residues. CDR3 nucleotide sequence: TGCGCCAGCAGCTTTTTGCGGAGCACAGATACGCAGTATTTT. It yields the protein CASSFLRSTDTQYF. The whole variable domain, filled in from reference TRBV5-1 and TRBJ2-3, reads KAGVTQTPRYLIKTRGQQVTLSCSPISGHRSVSWYQQTPGQGLQFLFEYFSETQRNKGNFPGRFSGRQFSNSRSEMNVSTLELGDSALYLCASSFLRSTDTQYFGPGTRLTVL.

This chain connects TRBV6-4 to TRBJ2-2, with D unclear. The CDR3 is made up of 15 amino acids. Trimming shortened V by 6 bases and J by 0 bases, and 11 bases separated the two germline ends. Germline V lookup: CDR1 MRHNA, CDR2 SNTAGT. As DNA, the CDR3 is TGTGCCAGCAGCCCCCAAAGCGCGAACACCGGGGAGCTGTTTTTT. Its translation is CASSPQSANTGELFF.

The V gene is TRBV12-5, the J gene TRBJ2-7; TRBD1 agrees at 9 bases. V dropped 5 bases and J dropped 1; count of bases not matched to a gene: 3. This CDR3 is 14 amino acids long. CDR1 and CDR2 from the germline V gene are LGHNT and FRNRAP. The CDR3 here is CASGTGTGSYEQYF. CDR3 sequence (DNA): TGTGCTAGTGGTACCGGGACAGGGTCCTACGAGCAGTACTTC.

The V call is TRBV6-2 or TRBV6-3, the J call TRBJ1-5, with 11 bases aligning to TRBD1. The CDR3 is made up of 16 amino acids. The germline V gene encodes CDR1 MNHEY and CDR2 SVGEGT. The V segment lost 4 bases and the J segment 4 bases; nucleotides outside the gene matches: 6. The DNA of the CDR3 is TGTGCCAGCAGTTCCGGACAGGGGGCGCGGAATCAGCCCCAGCATTTT. The encoded protein is CASSSGQGARNQPQHF.

The gene calls are TRBV7-2 and TRBJ2-5; D ambiguous. V shed 7 bases and J shed 3 bases, with 15 bases lying between them. Germline V gives CDR1 SGHTA, CDR2 FQGNSA. The CDR3 loop spans 14 amino acids. The CDR3 bases are TGTGCCAGCACCCAGTACAGAGAGAAAGAGACCCAGTACTTC. Its protein product is CASTQYREKETQYF.

The chain employs TRBV6-2 or TRBV6-3 and TRBJ2-7, with TRBD1 matching over 7 bases. The V and J ends lost 6 bases and 2 bases, in that order; junction bases with no gene match: 7. CDR1 MNHEY and CDR2 SVGEGT come from the germline V gene. The CDR3 spans 14 residues. CDR3 region: CASSKGQYPYEQYF. CDR3 sequence (DNA): TGTGCCAGCAGCAAGGGACAGTACCCCTACGAGCAGTACTTC.

The rearrangement links TRBV19 to TRBJ2-7, with 7 nucleotides matching TRBD1. This CDR3 is 14 amino acids long. Germline-derived CDR1 and CDR2 are LNHDA and SQIVND (reference sequence). Trimming took 3 bases from V and 4 from J; bases not matched to a gene: 6. The CDR3 DNA reads as TGTGCCAGTAGTATGGGACAGATCGCATACGAGCAGTACTTC. Amino acids: CASSMGQIAYEQYF.

V and J are TRBV27 and TRBJ2-1; D is undetermined. The CDR3 sequence is 15 residues long. V lost 3 bases and J 2 bases, leaving 11 bases between the germline ends. Looked up from germline, CDR1 is MNHEY and CDR2 is SMNVEV (reference sequence). In DNA, the CDR3 is TGTGCCAGCAGTTTTGGGCAGCAGCCCTACAATGAGCAGTTCTTC. Protein sequence: CASSFGQQPYNEQFF.

The chain couples TRBV5-1 to TRBJ2-3; D call uncertain. CDR1 is SGHRS, CDR2 YFSETQ, per germline. CDR3 length: 14 residues. V was cut by 0 bases and J by 1 base, with 6 bases left in between. The DNA for the CDR3 is TGCGCCAGCAGCTTGGTGGCTGGCACAGATACGCAGTATTTT. It is translated as CASSLVAGTDTQYF. The variable domain in full, completed from reference TRBV5-1 and TRBJ2-3, reads KAGVTQTPRYLIKTRGQQVTLSCSPISGHRSVSWYQQTPGQGLQFLFEYFSETQRNKGNFPGRFSGRQFSNSRSEMNVSTLELGDSALYLCASSLVAGTDTQYFGPGTRLTVL.

This clone was seen ten or more times. The rearrangement links TRBV21-1 to TRBJ2-4; TRBD2 is the table's D call, not checked against the DNA. TRBV21-1 is a listed pseudogene. CDR3 length: 14 residues. The CDR3, as DNA: TGTGCCAGCAGCGGAAGGACTAGCGGGAGGGCCGTACATTTC. Its translation: CASSGRTSGRAVHF.

The J gene is TRBJ1-6, the V gene TRBV7-2, with D perhaps matching TRBD1 (6 bases). Germline CDR1 reads SGHTA; CDR2 reads FQGNSA. The CDR3 runs 19 residues. V dropped 2 bases and J dropped 2 bases, with 19 bases sitting between them. The CDR3 nucleotides are TGTGCCAGCAGCTTAACGGGGCAGGGGCGATTCACCTATAATTCACCCCTCCACTTT. It codes for CASSLTGQGRFTYNSPLHF.

The chain links TRBV4-1 to TRBJ2-1, with D perhaps TRBD2 (5 bases). Trimming pared 1 base from V and 7 bases from J, leaving 20 bases between. Germline V gene sequence: CDR1 MGHRA, CDR2 YSYEKL. The CDR3 loop spans 17 amino acids. This chain's CDR3 is CASSQGITDLGGNEQFF. Written as DNA, the CDR3 is TGCGCCAGCAGCCAAGGCATCACGGACTTAGGTGGGAATGAGCAGTTCTTC.

This rearrangement joins TRBV6-2 or TRBV6-3 to TRBJ2-5; 10 nucleotides align to TRBD2. Germline CDR1 is MNHEY and CDR2 is SVGEGT. V shed 5 bases, J shed 5 bases, and the junction held 11 bases outside the gene matches. The CDR3 has 16 amino acids. The CDR3 loop reads CASSPLRTSGAETQYF. CDR3 sequence (DNA): TGTGCCAGCAGTCCCCTCAGGACTAGCGGAGCGGAGACCCAGTACTTC.

The chain carries TRBV2 and TRBJ2-4; 14 bases are shared with TRBD2. This CDR3 region has 19 residues. Unmatched junction bases numbered 8, after V lost 4 bases and J lost 0 bases. CDR1 and CDR2 (germline): SNHLY, FYNNEI. The CDR3 coding sequence is TGTGCCAGCAGTGCCCGGACTAGCGGGGGGAATCTAGCCAAAAACATTCAGTACTTC. This gives the protein CASSARTSGGNLAKNIQYF.

The chain links TRBV11-2 to TRBJ2-1; 7 bases are shared with TRBD2. The CDR3 is made up of 16 amino acids. J lost 2 bases, V lost 1 base, and 5 bases had no gene match. Germline CDR1 reads SGHAT; CDR2 reads FQNNGV. The CDR3 protein is CASSLASGGAYNEQFF. The CDR3 DNA reads TGTGCCAGCAGCTTAGCTAGCGGAGGGGCCTACAATGAGCAGTTCTTC.

This rearrangement joins TRBV7-7 to TRBJ2-1; no clear D. V was clipped by 3 bases and J by 5 bases, with 8 bases between them. The length of the CDR3 is 13 residues. Germline V gene data show CDR1 as SSHAT and CDR2 as FNYEAQ (reference sequence). The CDR3 spells CASSLIEDNEQFF. For the CDR3, the DNA is TGTGCCAGCAGCTTGATAGAAGACAATGAGCAGTTCTTC.

The chain combines TRBV7-8 with TRBJ2-5; 7 bases agree with TRBD2. Germline V gene sequence: CDR1 SGHVS, CDR2 FQNEAQ. The ends lost 1 base at V and 5 bases at J; junction bases unmatched: 7. The CDR3 has 15 amino acids. In DNA form, the CDR3 reads TGTGCCAGCAGCTTAGTAGCGGGCAGTATTGAGACCCAGTACTTC. Translating it yields CASSLVAGSIETQYF.

This chain joins TRBV5-4 and TRBJ2-3; 16 nucleotides agree with TRBD2. With V trimmed by 5 bases and J by 4 bases, 7 bases remained unmatched. The CDR3 spans 17 residues. The germline gives CDR1 SGHNT, CDR2 YYREEE (reference sequence). This CDR3 reads CASSSGTSGRGADTQYF. CDR3 bases: TGTGCCAGCAGTTCCGGGACTAGCGGGAGGGGAGCAGATACGCAGTATTTT.

This sequence joins TRBV25-1 and TRBJ1-1; D gene uncertain. The CDR3 runs to 15 residues. Germline V lookup: CDR1 MGHDK, CDR2 SYGVNS. Trimming shortened V by 1 base and J by 5 bases, and 14 bases separated the two germline ends. CDR3: CASSESINSRTEAFF. The CDR3 nucleotides read TGTGCCAGCAGTGAATCCATTAACAGTCGGACTGAAGCTTTCTTT.